This T cell receptor beta chain appears in the sequencing data of a study of CD8+CD57+ T cells in acquired aplastic anemia (dated by TCRdb to 2016 to 2018). Context from the whole study: DNA extracted from sorted CD4+ and CD8+ cells had a mean of approximately 3.4 ug, with a range of roughly 0.18 to 27.4 ug. Healthy donor samples averaged around 9.8 million reads for CD4+ and under 12 million for CD8+ cells. Overall results and qualifications from the work: Patients and healthy controls showed no significant difference in CD8+ Simpson's diversity (P=0.060). Although 25 to 30 CD8+ CDR3 sequences were shared by patients and controls, these sequences appeared highly expressed in patients and within the immunodominant clones of patients.

Genomic DNA was used as template for profiling of TCR beta VDJ combinations and CDR3 sequences. TCR repertoire sequencing was run on an Illumina HiSeq 2000. The paper's data handling went like this. TRBV/TRBJ rearrangement plots, CDR3 size and DJ length profiles, and Simpson's diversity index were used to assess repertoires. The most abundant DNA sequence in the deep sequencing data was defined as the immunodominant clone. CDR3 amino acid sequences were screened for sharing across subjects and compared with published repertoires and the VDJdb database. TCRdb reanalyzed the raw reads on its own, using fastp at Q25 for trimming and MiXCR for clone calling, and kept in-frame beta chains. Every distinct CDR3 protein forms one entry, paired with its most common genes and DNA. The V and J calls were determined by TCRdb, not by the authors. Within this sample are about 220,000 distinct CDR3 sequences, with 30% to 40% of them counted one time only. The ten largest clones take up 0.95% to 1.3% of the sample.

There are 13 amino acids in the CDR3, from cysteine to phenylalanine inclusive. Only CDR3 DNA remains: 39 bases, in frame from the first base. CDR1 is given as SGHTA and CDR2 as FQGNSA, both from the germline V gene. V is reduced by 3 bases and J by 4 bases, leaving a spacing of 7 bases between them. This clonotype was observed at least ten times. Its binding antigen is unknown. Base qualities were left out, and no much larger clone turns up one base away. TCR repertoires of sorted CD4+ and CD8+ blood T cells from severe aplastic anemia patients and healthy subjects were deep-sequenced in the study. Ficoll-Paque density gradient centrifugation was used to isolate peripheral blood mononuclear cells. CD4+ and CD8+ T cells were sorted by FACS or magnetic beads before DNA extraction.

The receptor's source is a human donor in good health, serving as a control. The sequenced sample was sorted CD4+, CD8+, or CD8+CD57+ T cells (not recorded which) from PBMCs. Recombination connected TRBV7-2 to TRBJ1-5; TRBD1 is a possible D gene, resting on 5 matching bases. The DNA reads TGTGCCAGCAGCTTTTCAGGGAATCAGCCCCAGCATTTT. Translated, it gives CASSFSGNQPQHF.